The 32 T cell receptor beta chains listed next were all sequenced from one sample in a study of Ad26.COV2.S vaccination and SARS-CoV-2 variants. Repertoires were generated with immunoSEQ multiplex PCR, while TCRdb's copy carries only in-frame clones and drops some. The table lists about 460,000 clones, 89% of them singletons. As for treatment: around 19 received Ad26.COV2.S at low or high dose, single or two shots; five or six received placebo; per-sample allocation not given. The samples date from day 63 after the first vaccine or placebo injection. This material consisted of peripheral blood, taken in a trial of Ad26.COV2.S vaccine versus placebo. These receptors originate from a person aged 18-65 years who received the Ad26.COV2.S COVID-19 vaccine or a placebo.

About this clone: The same CDR3 can be traced to other DNA sequences in this sample. CDR3: CASSGRQGDNSPLHF. The CDR3 region has the DNA TGTGCCAGCAGTGGGCGCCAGGGTGATAATTCACCCCTCCACTTT. V is TRBV2 and J is TRBJ1-6, with D perhaps matching TRBD1 (5 bases). The germline CDR1 and CDR2 sequences are SNHLY and FYNNEI. V gave up 4 bases and J gave up 5 bases, with 12 bases separating them. The CDR3 loop spans 15 amino acids.

The V and J genes are TRBV20-1 and TRBJ2-1; 16 positions match TRBD2. The germline V gene encodes CDR1 DFQATT and CDR2 SNEGSKA (reference sequence). The CDR3 extends over 16 amino acids. V dropped 3 bases and J dropped 10; count of bases not matched to a gene: 9. CDR3 bases: TGCAGTGCTAGTGAGGGACTAGCGGGAGGGCCTTGGGAGCAGTTCTTC. As protein: CSASEGLAGGPWEQFF.

For this clone: The same CDR3 can be traced to other DNA sequences in this sample. The chain combines TRBV5-1 with TRBJ2-1; D gene uncertain. V lost 0 bases and J lost 7, with 5 bases in between. The CDR3 covers 12 residues. CDR1 SGHRS and CDR2 YFSETQ come from the germline V gene. CDR3 in DNA: TGCGCCAGCAGCTTGGGAGGTAATGAGCAGTTCTTC. Translation gives CASSLGGNEQFF.

DNA for the CDR3: TGTGCCAGCAGCCCGGGACTAGCGGGAGGAGAGACCCAGTACTTC. Protein: CASSPGLAGGETQYF. V is TRBV2 and J is TRBJ2-5; 15 bases are a match to TRBD2. This CDR3 is 15 amino acids long. Germline lookup yields CDR1 SNHLY and CDR2 FYNNEI. V lost 6 bases, J lost 4 bases, and 3 bases stayed unmatched.

The chain is built from TRBV11-2 and TRBJ2-7; TRBD1 is a possible D gene (5 bases). The CDR3 runs 16 residues. CDR1 is SGHAT, CDR2 FQNNGV, per germline. Trimming pared 2 bases from V and 2 bases from J, leaving 16 bases between. The CDR3 reads CASSLMPDSRTYEQYF. In DNA form, the CDR3 reads TGTGCCAGCAGCTTAATGCCTGACAGCCGAACCTACGAGCAGTACTTC.

The rearrangement joins TRBV4-1 to TRBJ2-5; 9 bases fit TRBD2. With 0 bases clipped from V and 5 bases from J, the junction kept 13 bases outside the gene matches. Germline lookup yields CDR1 MGHRA and CDR2 YSYEKL. This CDR3 comprises 18 residues. The CDR3, as DNA: TGCGCCAGCAGCCAAGATATTGCGGCGGGAGGGCCGTGGGAGACCCAGTACTTC. Residues: CASSQDIAAGGPWETQYF.

The chain links TRBV19 to TRBJ1-1; maybe TRBD1 (6 bases). This CDR3 comprises 14 residues. CDR1 and CDR2 from the germline V gene are LNHDA and SQIVND (reference sequence). Trimming left V 4 bases short and J 3 bases short, with 12 bases between. The chain's CDR3 is CASSNTGIHTEAFF. The CDR3 DNA sequence: TGTGCCAGTAGTAACACAGGGATCCACACTGAAGCTTTCTTT.

V is TRBV6-6 and J is TRBJ1-1; tentative D call: TRBD1 (6 bases). Germline assignment: CDR1 MNHNY and CDR2 SVGAGI (reference sequence). The V end lost 3 bases, the J end lost 0 bases, and 11 bases lay between the germline ends. This CDR3 spans 15 amino acids. The CDR3 DNA reads TGTGCCAGCAGTTATTATACAGGGTTGAACACTGAAGCTTTCTTT. Translation: CASSYYTGLNTEAFF.

As regards this clone: Additional DNA sequences in this sample encode the identical CDR3. J is TRBJ1-2 and V is TRBV6-2 or TRBV6-3; no clear D gene. The length of the CDR3 is 13 residues. Trimming left V 6 bases short and J 2 bases short, with 10 bases between. Germline V gene sequence: CDR1 MNHEY, CDR2 SVGEGT. The CDR3 DNA follows: TGTGCCAGCAGCCCCGGACGGAACTATGGCTACACCTTC. It translates to CASSPGRNYGYTF.

The chain carries TRBV4-3 and TRBJ1-2; TRBD1 matches at 8 bases. Trimming at V came to 0 bases and at J to 7 bases, leaving 7 bases not matched to a gene. The V gene's germline CDR1 is LGHNA and CDR2 YSLEER. This CDR3 spans 15 amino acids. Written as DNA, the CDR3 is TGCGCCAGCAGCCAAGATAGCAGGGGGCAGGGTGGCTACACCTTC. Protein sequence: CASSQDSRGQGGYTF.

On this clone: One end of the junction varies from germline; a read error may be responsible. The genes are TRBV6-1 and TRBJ1-2; 9 bases are shared with TRBD1. The length of the CDR3 is 15 residues. The germline V gene has CDR1 MNHNS and CDR2 SASEGT. CDR3 loop: CASREDRGSLYGYTF. CDR3 nucleotides: TGTGCCAGCAGAGAAGACAGGGGGTCCCTCTATGGCTACACCTTC.

The genes are TRBV27 and TRBJ2-1, with D possibly being TRBD1 (5 bases). This CDR3 contains 15 residues. CDR1 and CDR2 (germline): MNHEY, SMNVEV (reference sequence). The ends were cut back, 5 bases at V and 10 bases at J, with 21 bases in the middle. CDR3 in amino acids: CASSLLGAHGREQFF. CDR3 nucleotide sequence: TGTGCCAGCAGTCTTCTAGGGGCGCATGGTAGGGAGCAGTTCTTC.

CDR3 sequence (DNA): TGTGCCAGCAGCACCAACTCGAGGGTGGGGGCTTTCTTT. Protein sequence: CASSTNSRVGAFF. The J gene is TRBJ1-1, the V gene TRBV27; D remains unclear. Trimming removed 6 bases from V and 11 bases from J, with 19 bases in between. Germline-derived CDR1 and CDR2 are MNHEY and SMNVEV (reference sequence). There are 13 residues in the CDR3.

V usage is TRBV15 and J usage is TRBJ2-7, with D perhaps being TRBD1 or TRBD2 (5 bases each). CDR3 length equals 16 residues. CDR1 is LNHNV and CDR2 is YYDKDF in the germline V gene (reference sequence). V was clipped by 2 bases and J by 4 bases, with 18 bases between them. CDR3 residues: CATSRKWAEGTYEQYF. The CDR3 nucleotides are TGTGCCACCAGCAGAAAGTGGGCTGAGGGGACGTACGAGCAGTACTTC.

This clone was seen a handful of times. This chain joins TRBV6-5 and TRBJ1-1, with D unclear. Germline V gives CDR1 MNHEY, CDR2 SVGAGI. Trimming cost V 0 bases and J 5 bases, with 7 bases left between them. This CDR3 region has 13 residues. The CDR3 DNA reads TGTGCCAGCAGTTACTCGGCCTGGACTGAAGCTTTCTTT. Protein sequence: CASSYSAWTEAFF.

V and J are TRBV25-1 and TRBJ2-6; 9 positions match TRBD1. Looked up from germline, CDR1 is MGHDK and CDR2 is SYGVNS. V was pared by 4 bases and J by 1 base, with 2 bases of the junction left unmatched. The CDR3 covers 16 residues. Written as DNA, the CDR3 is TGTGCCAGCAGTGTACAGGGGGCGTCTGGGGCCAACGTCCTGACTTTC. It is translated as CASSVQGASGANVLTF.

The chain is built from TRBV7-2 and TRBJ1-5, with D perhaps TRBD1 (6 bases). Germline-derived CDR1 and CDR2 are SGHTA and FQGNSA. CDR3 length: 15 amino acids. The germline V and J ends were trimmed by 1 base and 6 bases, with 13 bases remaining between them. In DNA form, the CDR3 reads TGTGCCAGCAGCTTAGATTCGGGAGGGGGTCAGCCCCAGCATTTT. Its protein product is CASSLDSGGGQPQHF.

The V gene is TRBV7-9, the J gene TRBJ1-2; 9 bases agree with TRBD1. Per germline, CDR1 SEHNR and CDR2 FQNEAQ (reference sequence). The trim removed 7 bases at V and 6 bases at J, leaving 12 bases unmatched. The CDR3 runs to 15 residues. The DNA of the CDR3 is TGTGCCAGCAATAGATCACCGGGACAGGGAGATGGCTACACCTTC. This translates into CASNRSPGQGDGYTF.

The rearrangement links TRBV2 to TRBJ2-3; 9 positions agree with TRBD1. Germline CDR1 reads SNHLY; CDR2 reads FYNNEI. There are 20 residues in the CDR3. V dropped 4 bases and J dropped 2; count of bases not matched to a gene: 19. In DNA form, the CDR3 reads TGTGCCAGCAGTGGGAGGGACAGGGTAGACCCTTCCGTCAACACAGATACGCAGTATTTT. Translation gives CASSGRDRVDPSVNTDTQYF.

On this clone: A junction end diverges from the germline sequence, so it may reflect a read error. The chain recombines TRBV4-1 with TRBJ2-1, with 8 positions matching TRBD2. CDR3 length: 17 amino acids. Germline CDR1 reads MGHRA; CDR2 reads YSYEKL. The CDR3 DNA sequence: TGCGCCAGCAGTCAAGATCCGGTAGCGGGATTATACAATGAGCAGTTCTTC. Translation gives CASSQDPVAGLYNEQFF.

This clone has more than one count but fewer than ten. The gene calls are TRBV19 and TRBJ1-2, with 10 bases fitting TRBD1. Germline assignment: CDR1 LNHDA and CDR2 SQIVND (reference sequence). This CDR3 has 13 amino acids. The trim removed 10 bases at V and 3 bases at J, leaving 5 bases unmatched. In DNA form, the CDR3 reads TGTGCCATAGAGACAGGGGGCGACTATGGCTACACCTTC. Amino acid sequence: CAIETGGDYGYTF.

This clone came up once. The J gene is TRBJ2-2, the V gene TRBV6-1; D remains ambiguous. Germline V gene data show CDR1 as MNHNS and CDR2 as SASEGT. The ends were cut back, 5 bases at V and 7 bases at J, with 14 bases in the middle. The CDR3 is 14 residues long. The CDR3 bases are TGTGCCAGCAGTACTTTAATTTCAGGCGGGGAGCTGTTTTTT. Protein sequence: CASSTLISGGELFF.

This rearrangement joins TRBV6-6 to TRBJ2-7; 8 bases fit TRBD1. From germline, CDR1 is MNHNY and CDR2 SVGAGI (reference sequence). Trimming at V came to 0 bases and at J to 4 bases, leaving 5 bases not matched to a gene. The CDR3 contains 15 residues. CDR3 region: CASSYSGQGTYEQYF. As DNA, the CDR3 is TGTGCCAGCAGTTACTCCGGACAGGGTACTTACGAGCAGTACTTC.

This chain links TRBV9 with TRBJ2-2, with D perhaps TRBD2 (6 bases). The CDR3 has 16 amino acids. V lost 0 bases and J 0 bases, leaving 9 bases between the germline ends. The V gene's germline CDR1 is SGDLS and CDR2 YYNGEE. The CDR3 sequence: CASSVDGGANTGELFF. Written as DNA, the CDR3 is TGTGCCAGCAGCGTAGACGGGGGTGCGAACACCGGGGAGCTGTTTTTT.

Remarks on this clone: This sample includes further DNA sequences coding for the same CDR3. The chain carries TRBV6-5 and TRBJ1-1, with D uncertain. The CDR3 runs 15 residues. The V and J ends lost 0 bases and 0 bases respectively, with 8 bases between them. CDR1 is MNHEY, CDR2 SVGAGI, per germline. In nucleotides, the CDR3 is TGTGCCAGCAGTTACTCGACCAACTTGAACACTGAAGCTTTCTTT. Protein: CASSYSTNLNTEAFF.

This clone has a single count. Other nucleotide sequences from this sample produce the same CDR3. V and J are TRBV20-1 and TRBJ1-2; no clear D. CDR1 DFQATT and CDR2 SNEGSKA come from the germline V gene (reference sequence). V was trimmed by 5 bases and J by 5 bases, leaving 6 bases between them. This CDR3 spans 10 amino acids. CDR3 nucleotides: TGCAGTGCTCCCCTGTATGGCTACACCTTC. Translation: CSAPLYGYTF.

J is TRBJ2-5 and V is TRBV6-5; D remains unclear. The length of the CDR3 is 12 residues. Germline CDR1 reads MNHEY; CDR2 reads SVGAGI. Trimming shortened V by 7 bases and J by 1 base, and 7 bases separated the two germline ends. CDR3 in DNA: TGTGCCAGCATTGGGCCCCAAGAGACCCAGTACTTC. Translating gives CASIGPQETQYF.

The chain uses TRBV11-3 and TRBJ1-1; D not resolved. Trimming left V 1 base short and J 1 base short, with 7 bases between. The CDR3 has 14 amino acids. Looked up from germline, CDR1 is SGHNT and CDR2 is YENEEA. CDR3 nucleotide sequence: TGTGCCAGCAGCTTAGTGTGGGGGAACACTGAAGCTTTCTTT. As protein: CASSLVWGNTEAFF.

This sequence joins TRBV7-9 and TRBJ2-1; 10 nucleotides match TRBD1. Germline values: CDR1 SEHNR, CDR2 FQNEAQ (reference sequence). Unmatched junction bases numbered 6, after V lost 8 bases and J lost 8 bases. CDR3 length: 13 residues. CDR3 residues: CASEGTGVDEQFF. The CDR3 coding sequence is TGTGCCAGCGAGGGGACAGGGGTCGATGAGCAGTTCTTC.

The V and J genes are TRBV5-1 and TRBJ2-1; TRBD2 matches 8 bases. The CDR3 length is 15 residues. The germline V gene encodes CDR1 SGHRS and CDR2 YFSETQ. V gave up 0 bases and J gave up 8 bases; unmatched junction bases: 7. CDR3 sequence (DNA): TGCGCCAGCAGCTTGGACGGGAGGGAAGGGGATGAGCAGTTCTTC. Protein product: CASSLDGREGDEQFF.

The chain has TRBV28 and TRBJ1-2; D uncertain. From germline, CDR1 is MDHEN and CDR2 SYDVKM. CDR3 length equals 13 residues. V was pared by 1 base and J by 4 bases, with 7 bases between. The CDR3 sequence is CASSLSQSYGYTF. For the CDR3, the DNA is TGTGCCAGCAGTTTATCACAATCCTATGGCTACACCTTC.

This clone was observed once. The chain carries TRBV5-4 and TRBJ2-7; D possibly uses TRBD1 or TRBD2 (5 bases each). With 0 bases removed from V and 0 bases from J, the gap between germline ends came to 22 bases. The CDR3 is made up of 19 amino acids. The germline gives CDR1 SGHNT, CDR2 YYREEE (reference sequence). CDR3 residues: CASSLGSIHSGPLSYEQYF. CDR3 in DNA: TGTGCCAGCAGCTTGGGGTCTATCCACTCGGGGCCCCTCTCCTACGAGCAGTACTTC. Full variable domain (remainder filled in from reference TRBV5-4 and TRBJ2-7): ETGVTQSPTHLIKTRGQQVTLRCSSQSGHNTVSWYQQALGQGPQFIFQYYREEENGRGNFPPRFSGLQFPNYSSELNVNALELDDSALYLCASSLGSIHSGPLSYEQYFGPGTRLTVT.